This T cell receptor beta chain is from a study of PD-L1 blockade in urothelial cancer. Overall study: Prior chemotherapy ranged from 0 to 3 regimens per patient. Blood analyses occurred 3 weeks (second dose) and 6 weeks post treatment start.

The CDR3 totals 14 residues. Per germline, CDR1 ENHRY and CDR2 SYGVKD. Deletions cut 2 bases from V and 10 bases from J, with 12 bases between. The patients' disease, urothelial carcinoma, was locally advanced or metastatic. In this sample, this clone turned up a few times. The assay was immunoSEQ multiplex PCR, and TCRdb's table has in-frame clones only and misses some. The sample comprises 30,000 or so clones, 65% to 90% of which are singletons, and about 29% rests with the top ten. V usage is TRBV10-3 and J usage is TRBJ1-6; tentatively, D is TRBD1 (5 bases). This receptor was identified in a man aged 55 to 69 with urothelial cancer. Sequenced material: PBMCs, taken around atezolizumab (anti-PD-L1) treatment. CDR3 protein: CAISEGQGKSPLHF. CDR3 nucleotide sequence: TGTGCCATCAGTGAGGGTCAGGGAAAATCACCCCTCCACTTT.